This T cell receptor (beta chain) was identified during a study of T-cell reconstitution after alpha-beta-depleted transplantation in children. Unique molecular identifiers tagged the TCRbeta library. MiXCR, run by TCRdb on the PCR reads, gives a single entry per CDR3 protein. The data contain about 610,000 distinct CDR3 sequences, more than 9% of them seen just once; the ten biggest clones take up roughly 3.9%. The TCR was taken from a human donor who donated a stem cell graft to a child with acute myeloid leukemia. The sequencing here drew on PBMCs from the stem cell graft donor, taken from the stem cell graft.

For the CDR3, the DNA is TGTGCCAGCAGCGTGCTAGGACTAGCGGGAGGTAATGAGCAGTTCTTC. Translated: CASSVLGLAGGNEQFF. The V gene is TRBV7-2, the J gene TRBJ2-1; 14 bases agree with TRBD2. From germline, CDR1 is SGHTA and CDR2 FQGNSA. This CDR3 region has 16 residues. J lost 7 bases, V lost 5 bases, and 7 bases had no gene match.